These 2 T cell receptor beta chains came from one sample sequenced in a study of T cell responses to AZD1222 COVID-19 vaccine. The table came from immunoSEQ multiplex PCR; TCRdb's copy has only in-frame clones and leaves some out. The sample yields 120,000 to 150,000 clones, about 93% seen once. The sample was peripheral blood, taken on day 0 of AZD1222 vaccination. These receptors were taken from an adult in good health.

This clone was counted once. This rearrangement joins TRBV29-1 to TRBJ2-7; TRBD1 matches 7 bases. This CDR3 has 12 amino acids. CDR1 is SQVTM and CDR2 is ANQGSEA in the germline V gene. The J segment lost 1 base and the V segment lost 7 bases, leaving 4 bases of the junction unmatched. The CDR3 reads CSAGTVSYEQYF. The CDR3 DNA reads as TGCAGCGCCGGGACAGTATCCTACGAGCAGTACTTC.

The chain joins TRBV5-1 to TRBJ2-6, with D possibly TRBD2 on 5 matching bases. This CDR3 has 16 amino acids. Trimming stripped 0 bases from V and 4 bases from J, with 11 bases between. The germline CDR1 and CDR2 sequences are SGHRS and YFSETQ. This chain's CDR3 is CASSLDGSGGANVLTF. The DNA for the CDR3 is TGCGCCAGCAGCTTGGACGGATCGGGAGGGGCCAACGTCCTGACTTTC.